Sequencing of this T cell receptor beta chain was carried out in a study of beta chain features in type 1 diabetes. Overall study findings and caveats: There was a moderate but significant shortening of TCRB CDR3s in all four CD4+ subsets of Type 1 diabetes patients.

This clone was observed a few times. As yet, its antigen is unknown. From germline, CDR1 is KGHSH and CDR2 LQKENI. V shed 2 bases and J 0 bases; nucleotides not matched to a gene: 15. The CDR3 extends over 19 amino acids. TCRB transcripts that were expressed got sequenced, as all of the isolated RNA had been reverse transcribed. Sequencing used immunoSEQ multiplex PCR; TCRdb keeps in-frame clones, though not all of them. Among about 660,000 clones listed, over 11% were seen once. The sequence was obtained from a man younger than 30 with type 1 diabetes. The specimen sequenced was naive CD4+ T cells from blood. This chain links TRBV18 with TRBJ1-1; 7 nucleotides align to TRBD1. The CDR3 region is CASSPNEGTGDPLNTEAFF. CDR3 in DNA: TGTGCCAGCTCACCAAACGAAGGCACAGGGGACCCACTGAACACTGAAGCTTTCTTT.